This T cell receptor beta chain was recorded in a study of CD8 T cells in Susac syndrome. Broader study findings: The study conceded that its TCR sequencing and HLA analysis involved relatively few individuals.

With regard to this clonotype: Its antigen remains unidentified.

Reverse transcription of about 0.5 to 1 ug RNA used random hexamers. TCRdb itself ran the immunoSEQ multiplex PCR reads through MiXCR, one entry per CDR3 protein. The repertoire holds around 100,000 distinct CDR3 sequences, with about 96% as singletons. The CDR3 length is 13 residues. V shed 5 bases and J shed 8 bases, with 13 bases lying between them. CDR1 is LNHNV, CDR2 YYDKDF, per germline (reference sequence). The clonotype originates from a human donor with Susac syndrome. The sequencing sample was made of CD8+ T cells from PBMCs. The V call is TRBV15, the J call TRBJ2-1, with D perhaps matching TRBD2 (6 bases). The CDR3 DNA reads TGTGCCACCAGCCGGCCGGGGGTCCATGAGCAGTTCTTC. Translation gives CATSRPGVHEQFF.